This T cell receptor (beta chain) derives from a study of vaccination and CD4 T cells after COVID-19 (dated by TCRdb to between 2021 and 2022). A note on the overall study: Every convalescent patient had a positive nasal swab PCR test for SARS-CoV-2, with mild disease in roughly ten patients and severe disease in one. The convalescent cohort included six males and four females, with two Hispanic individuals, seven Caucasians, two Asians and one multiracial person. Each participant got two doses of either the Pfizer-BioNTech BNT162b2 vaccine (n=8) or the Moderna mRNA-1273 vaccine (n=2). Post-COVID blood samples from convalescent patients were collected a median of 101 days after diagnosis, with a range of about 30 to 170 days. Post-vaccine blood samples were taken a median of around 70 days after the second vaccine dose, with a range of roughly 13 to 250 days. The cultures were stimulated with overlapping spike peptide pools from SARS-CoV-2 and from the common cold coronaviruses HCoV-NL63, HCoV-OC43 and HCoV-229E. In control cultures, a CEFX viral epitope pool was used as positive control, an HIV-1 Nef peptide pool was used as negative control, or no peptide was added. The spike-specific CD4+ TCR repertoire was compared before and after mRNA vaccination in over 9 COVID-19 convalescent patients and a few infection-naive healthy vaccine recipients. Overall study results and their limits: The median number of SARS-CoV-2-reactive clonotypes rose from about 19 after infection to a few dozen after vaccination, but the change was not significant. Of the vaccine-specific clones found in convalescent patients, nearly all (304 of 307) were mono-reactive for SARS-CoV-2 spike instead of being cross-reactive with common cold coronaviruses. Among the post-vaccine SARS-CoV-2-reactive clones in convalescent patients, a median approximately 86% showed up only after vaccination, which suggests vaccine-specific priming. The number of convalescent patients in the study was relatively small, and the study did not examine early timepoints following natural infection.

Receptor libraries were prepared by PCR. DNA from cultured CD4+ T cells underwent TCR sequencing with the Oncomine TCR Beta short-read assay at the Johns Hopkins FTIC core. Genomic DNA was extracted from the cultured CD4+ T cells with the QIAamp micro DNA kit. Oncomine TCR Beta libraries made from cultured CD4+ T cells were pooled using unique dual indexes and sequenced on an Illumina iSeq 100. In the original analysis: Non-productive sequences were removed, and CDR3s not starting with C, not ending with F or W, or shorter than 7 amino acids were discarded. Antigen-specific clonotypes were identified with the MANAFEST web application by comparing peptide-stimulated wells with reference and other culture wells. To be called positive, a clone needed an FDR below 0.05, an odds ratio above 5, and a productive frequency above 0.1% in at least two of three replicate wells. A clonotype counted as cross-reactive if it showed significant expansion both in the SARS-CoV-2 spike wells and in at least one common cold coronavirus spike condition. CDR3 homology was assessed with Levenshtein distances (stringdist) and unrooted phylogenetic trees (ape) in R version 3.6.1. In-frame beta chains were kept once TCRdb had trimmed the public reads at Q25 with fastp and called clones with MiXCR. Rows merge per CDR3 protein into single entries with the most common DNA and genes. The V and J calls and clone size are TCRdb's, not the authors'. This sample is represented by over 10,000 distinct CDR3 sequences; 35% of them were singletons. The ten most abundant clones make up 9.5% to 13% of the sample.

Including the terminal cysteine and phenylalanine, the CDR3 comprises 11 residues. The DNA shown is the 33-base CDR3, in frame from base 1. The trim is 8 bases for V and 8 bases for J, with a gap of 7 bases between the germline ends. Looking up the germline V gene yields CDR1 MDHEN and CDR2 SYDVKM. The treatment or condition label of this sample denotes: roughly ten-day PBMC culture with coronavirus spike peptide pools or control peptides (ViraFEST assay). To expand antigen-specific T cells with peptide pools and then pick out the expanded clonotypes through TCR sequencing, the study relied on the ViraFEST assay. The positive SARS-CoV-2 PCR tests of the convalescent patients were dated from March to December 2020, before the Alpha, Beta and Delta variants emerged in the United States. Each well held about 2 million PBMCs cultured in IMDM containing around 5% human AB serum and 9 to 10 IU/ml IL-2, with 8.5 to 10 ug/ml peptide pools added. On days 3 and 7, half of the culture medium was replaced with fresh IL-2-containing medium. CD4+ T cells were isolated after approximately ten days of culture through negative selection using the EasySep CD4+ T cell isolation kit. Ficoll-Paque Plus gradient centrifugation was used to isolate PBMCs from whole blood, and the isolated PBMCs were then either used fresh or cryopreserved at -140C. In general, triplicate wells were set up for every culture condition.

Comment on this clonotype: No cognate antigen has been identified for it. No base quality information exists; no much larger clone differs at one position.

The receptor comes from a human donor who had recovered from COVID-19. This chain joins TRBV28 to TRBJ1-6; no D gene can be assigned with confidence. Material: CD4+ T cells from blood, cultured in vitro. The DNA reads TGTGCCAGCGTCGGCGATTCACCCCTCCACTTT. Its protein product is CASVGDSPLHF.